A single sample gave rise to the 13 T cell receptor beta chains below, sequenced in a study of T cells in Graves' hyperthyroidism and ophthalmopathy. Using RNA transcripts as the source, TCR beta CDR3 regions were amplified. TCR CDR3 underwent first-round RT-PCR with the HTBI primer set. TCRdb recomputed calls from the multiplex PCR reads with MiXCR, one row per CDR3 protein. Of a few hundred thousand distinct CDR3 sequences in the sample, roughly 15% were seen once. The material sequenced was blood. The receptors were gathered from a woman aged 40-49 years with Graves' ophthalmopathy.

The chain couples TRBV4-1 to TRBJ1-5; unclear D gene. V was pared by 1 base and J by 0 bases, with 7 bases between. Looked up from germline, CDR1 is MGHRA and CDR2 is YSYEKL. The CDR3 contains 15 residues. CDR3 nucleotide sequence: TGCGCCAGCAGCCAAGTGACGGTTAGCAATCAGCCCCAGCATTTT. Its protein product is CASSQVTVSNQPQHF.

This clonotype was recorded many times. The CDR3 loop reads CASSYGVGAGNEQFF. The DNA of the CDR3 is TGTGCCAGCAGTTACGGAGTGGGAGCTGGGAATGAGCAGTTCTTC. The rearrangement uses TRBV6-5 and TRBJ2-1; tentative D call: TRBD2 (5 bases). Trimming pared 2 bases from V and 7 bases from J, leaving 15 bases between. Per the germline V gene, CDR1 is MNHEY and CDR2 is SVGAGI. CDR3 size: 15 residues.

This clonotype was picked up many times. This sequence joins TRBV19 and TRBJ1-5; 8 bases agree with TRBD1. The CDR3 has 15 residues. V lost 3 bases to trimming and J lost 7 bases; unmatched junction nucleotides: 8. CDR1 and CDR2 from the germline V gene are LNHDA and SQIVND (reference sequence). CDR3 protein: CASSMSGTGGQPQHF. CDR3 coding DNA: TGTGCCAGTAGTATGTCAGGGACAGGAGGGCAGCCCCAGCATTTT. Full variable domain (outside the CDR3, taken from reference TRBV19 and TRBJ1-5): DGGITQSPKYLFRKEGQNVTLSCEQNLNHDAMYWYRQDPGQGLRLIYYSQIVNDFQKGDIAEGYSVSREKKESFPLTVTSAQKNPTAFYLCASSMSGTGGQPQHFGDGTRLSIL.

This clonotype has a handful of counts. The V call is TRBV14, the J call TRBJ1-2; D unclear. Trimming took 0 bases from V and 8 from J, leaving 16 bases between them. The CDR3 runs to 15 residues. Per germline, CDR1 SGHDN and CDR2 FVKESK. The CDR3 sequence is CASSQDFGRPTGYTF. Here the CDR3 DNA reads TGTGCCAGCAGCCAAGATTTCGGAAGGCCGACCGGCTACACCTTC. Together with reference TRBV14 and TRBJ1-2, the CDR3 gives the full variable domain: EAGVTQFPSHSVIEKGQTVTLRCDPISGHDNLYWYRRVMGKEIKFLLHFVKESKQDESGMPNNRFLAERTGGTYSTLKVQPAELEDSGVYFCASSQDFGRPTGYTFGSGTRLTVV.

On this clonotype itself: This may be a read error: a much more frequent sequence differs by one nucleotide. The DNA of the CDR3 is TGTGCCAGCACGACGGGCAGGGGGCTTGCTGGCTACACCTTC. It codes for CASTTGRGLAGYTF. This chain links TRBV27 with TRBJ1-2, with 8 positions matching TRBD1. Germline lookup yields CDR1 MNHEY and CDR2 SMNVEV (reference sequence). V was pared by 7 bases and J by 7 bases, with 11 bases of the junction left unmatched. The CDR3 consists of 14 residues.

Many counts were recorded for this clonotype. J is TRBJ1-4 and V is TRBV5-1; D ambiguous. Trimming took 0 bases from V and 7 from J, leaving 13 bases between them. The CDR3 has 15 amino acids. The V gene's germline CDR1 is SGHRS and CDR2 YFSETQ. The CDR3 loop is CASSLGYNEGEKLFF. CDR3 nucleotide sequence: TGCGCCAGCAGCTTGGGCTATAACGAGGGTGAAAAACTGTTTTTT.

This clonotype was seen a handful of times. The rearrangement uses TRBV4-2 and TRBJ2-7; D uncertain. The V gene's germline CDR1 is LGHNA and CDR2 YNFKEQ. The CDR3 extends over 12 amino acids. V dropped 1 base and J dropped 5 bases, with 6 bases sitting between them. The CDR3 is CASSQVGDEQYF. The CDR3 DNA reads TGTGCCAGCAGCCAAGTCGGCGACGAGCAGTACTTC.

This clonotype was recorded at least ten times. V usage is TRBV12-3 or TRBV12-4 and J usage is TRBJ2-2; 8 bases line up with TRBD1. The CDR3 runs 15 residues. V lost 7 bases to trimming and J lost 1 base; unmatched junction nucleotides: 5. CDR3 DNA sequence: TGTGCCAGCACTCACGGACAGGGGAACACCGGGGAGCTGTTTTTT. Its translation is CASTHGQGNTGELFF.

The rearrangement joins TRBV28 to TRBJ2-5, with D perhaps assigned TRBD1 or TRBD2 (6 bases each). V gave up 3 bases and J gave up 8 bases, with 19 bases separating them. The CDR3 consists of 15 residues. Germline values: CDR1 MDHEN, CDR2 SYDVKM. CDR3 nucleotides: TGTGCCAGCAGTTTTAGGGGGGCCCTACGGGGAACCCAGTACTTC. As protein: CASSFRGALRGTQYF.

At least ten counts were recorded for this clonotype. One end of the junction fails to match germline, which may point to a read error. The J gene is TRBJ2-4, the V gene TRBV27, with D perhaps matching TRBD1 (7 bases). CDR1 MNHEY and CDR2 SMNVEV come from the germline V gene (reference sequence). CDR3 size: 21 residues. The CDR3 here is CASNLRHGTAGPIVAKNIQYF. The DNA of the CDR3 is TGTGCCAGCAATTTACGACACGGGACAGCGGGCCCAATAGTAGCCAAAAACATTCAGTACTTC.

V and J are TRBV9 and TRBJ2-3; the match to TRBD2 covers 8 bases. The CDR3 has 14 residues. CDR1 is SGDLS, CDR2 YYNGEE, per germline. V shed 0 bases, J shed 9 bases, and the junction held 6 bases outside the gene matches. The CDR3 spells CASSVASGGETQYF. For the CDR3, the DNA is TGTGCCAGCAGCGTAGCCTCGGGAGGGGAAACGCAGTATTTT.

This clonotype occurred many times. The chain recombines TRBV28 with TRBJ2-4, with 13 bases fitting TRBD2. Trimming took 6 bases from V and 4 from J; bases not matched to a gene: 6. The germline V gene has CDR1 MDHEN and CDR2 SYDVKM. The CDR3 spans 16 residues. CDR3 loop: CASRPSGLAGKNIQYF. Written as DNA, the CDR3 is TGTGCCAGCAGACCATCGGGACTAGCGGGAAAAAACATTCAGTACTTC.

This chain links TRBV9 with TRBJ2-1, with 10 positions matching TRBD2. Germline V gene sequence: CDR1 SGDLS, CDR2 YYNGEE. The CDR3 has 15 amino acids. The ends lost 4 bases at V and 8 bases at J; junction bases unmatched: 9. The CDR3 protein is CASSPLAGVAHEQFF. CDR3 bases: TGTGCCAGCAGCCCCCTAGCGGGAGTCGCTCATGAGCAGTTCTTC.